This TCR beta chain comes out of a study of PD-L1 blockade in urothelial cancer. About the study: It was at 3 weeks (second dose) and 6 weeks after treatment start that blood was analyzed.

Data came from immunoSEQ multiplex PCR; TCRdb stores just in-frame clones and leaves some out. The table lists over 65,000 clones, roughly 88% of them singletons, with more than 3.5% in the top ten. Looked up from germline, CDR1 is SGHRS and CDR2 is YFSETQ. V was trimmed by 7 bases and J by 3 bases, leaving 20 bases between them. The CDR3 runs to 15 residues. Time point: pretreatment peripheral blood. The chain combines TRBV5-1 with TRBJ2-7; D might be TRBD1 (5 bases). Sequenced here: PBMCs, sampled around atezolizumab (anti-PD-L1) treatment. The receptor comes from a man between 65 and 80 years old with urothelial cancer. As DNA, the CDR3 is TGCGCCAGCCAAGGATCATTCGGACAACTCTACGAGCAGTACTTC. Amino acids: CASQGSFGQLYEQYF.